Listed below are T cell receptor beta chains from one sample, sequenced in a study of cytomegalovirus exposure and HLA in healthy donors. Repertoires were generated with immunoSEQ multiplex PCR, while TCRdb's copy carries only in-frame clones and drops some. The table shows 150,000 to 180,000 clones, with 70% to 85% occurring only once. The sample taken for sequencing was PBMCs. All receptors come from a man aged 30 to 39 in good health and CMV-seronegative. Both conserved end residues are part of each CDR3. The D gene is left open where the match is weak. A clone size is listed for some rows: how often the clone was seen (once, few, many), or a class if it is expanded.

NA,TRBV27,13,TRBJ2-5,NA,TGTGCCAGCAGCACGGGTCAGATCAGGGCCCAGTACTTC,CASSTGQIRAQYF
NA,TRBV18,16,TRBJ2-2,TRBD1,TGTGCCAGCTCACCCAGGGACAGGGGGACCACCGGGGAGCTGTTTTTT,CASSPRDRGTTGELFF
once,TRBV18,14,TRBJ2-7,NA,TGTGCCAGCTCAACGAACAGGGGGGGAAACGAGCAGTACTTC,CASSTNRGGNEQYF
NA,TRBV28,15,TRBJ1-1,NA,TGTGCCAGCAGAGGGAGTGTAGGGGGGGCTACTGAAGCTTTCTTT,CASRGSVGGATEAFF
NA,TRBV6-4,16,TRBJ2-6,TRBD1,TGTGCCAGCAGTGACTCAGGGGGCGCTGGGGCCAACGTCCTGACTTTC,CASSDSGGAGANVLTF
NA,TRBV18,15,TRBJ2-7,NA,TGTGCCAGCTCACCACGGAGGCTAAGCTCCTACGAGCAGTACTTC,CASSPRRLSSYEQYF
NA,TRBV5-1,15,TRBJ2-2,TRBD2,TGCGCCAGCAGCTTGGTAGCGGGGGGTGCCGGGGAGCTGTTTTTT,CASSLVAGGAGELFF
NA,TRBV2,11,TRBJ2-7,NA,TGTGCCAGCAGCAGGGTCTCCGAGCAGTACTTC,CASSRVSEQYF
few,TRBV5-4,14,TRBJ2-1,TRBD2,TGTGCCAGCGCTAGTAGCCTAGCGGGCGATGAGCAGTTCTTC,CASASSLAGDEQFF
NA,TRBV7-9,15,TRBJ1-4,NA,TGTGCCAGCTCTGGGGGGGGTCCAACTAATGAAAAACTGTTTTTT,CASSGGGPTNEKLFF
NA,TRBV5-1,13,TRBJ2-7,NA,TGCGCCAGCAGTCTGGACAGTACCTACGAGCAGTACTTC,CASSLDSTYEQYF
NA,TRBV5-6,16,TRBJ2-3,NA,TGTGCCAGCAGCTTGGGGCTAGCGCCCTTCGAAGATACGCAGTATTTT,CASSLGLAPFEDTQYF
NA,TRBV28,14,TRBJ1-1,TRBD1,TGTGCCAGCAGGTTACTGACAGGGCCCACTGAAGCTTTCTTT,CASRLLTGPTEAFF
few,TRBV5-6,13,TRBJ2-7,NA,TGTGCCAGCAGCTTGTGGAGAGGGAACGAGCAGTACTTC,CASSLWRGNEQYF
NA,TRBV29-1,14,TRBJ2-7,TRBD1,TGCAGCGTTGCTGGAGACAGGGGAACTTACGAGCAGTACTTC,CSVAGDRGTYEQYF
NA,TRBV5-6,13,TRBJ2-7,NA,TGTGCCAGCAGCTTGGTGGGGCTGTACGAGCAGTACTTC,CASSLVGLYEQYF
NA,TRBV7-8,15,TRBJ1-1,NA,TGTGCCAGCAGCTTAGACTTTCTGGTTAGCACTGAAGCTTTCTTT,CASSLDFLVSTEAFF
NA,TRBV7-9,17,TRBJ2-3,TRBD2,TGTGCCAGCAGCTCTCCAGTTAGCGGGGGGATCGAAGATACGCAGTATTTT,CASSSPVSGGIEDTQYF
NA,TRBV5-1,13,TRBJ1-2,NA,TGCGCCAGCAGTGTGGGAGGGAACTATGGCTACACCTTC,CASSVGGNYGYTF
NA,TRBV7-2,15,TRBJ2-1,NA,TGTGCCAGCAGCTTAGGACTAACCTACTACAATGAGCAGTTCTTC,CASSLGLTYYNEQFF
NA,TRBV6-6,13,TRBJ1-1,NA,TGTGCCAGCAGTTACTCCTCCAACACTGAAGCTTTCTTT,CASSYSSNTEAFF
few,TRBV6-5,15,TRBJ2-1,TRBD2,TGTGCCAGCAGTTATCCGGGGGGGGTTCACAATGAGCAGTTCTTC,CASSYPGGVHNEQFF
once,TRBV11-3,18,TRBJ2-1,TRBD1,TGTGCCAGCAGCTTAGATAGGATCGGGACAGGGTACGGCAATGAGCAGTTCTTC,CASSLDRIGTGYGNEQFF
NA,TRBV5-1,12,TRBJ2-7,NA,TGCGCCAGCAGCCCGGACACCTACGAGCAGTACTTC,CASSPDTYEQYF
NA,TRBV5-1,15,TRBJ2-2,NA,TGCGCCAGCAGCTCTCGACAGATGAACACCGGGGAGCTGTTTTTT,CASSSRQMNTGELFF
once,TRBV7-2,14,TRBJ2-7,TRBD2,TGTGCCAGCAGCTTATCTGGAGCGGGGAGTGGGCAGTACTTC,CASSLSGAGSGQYF